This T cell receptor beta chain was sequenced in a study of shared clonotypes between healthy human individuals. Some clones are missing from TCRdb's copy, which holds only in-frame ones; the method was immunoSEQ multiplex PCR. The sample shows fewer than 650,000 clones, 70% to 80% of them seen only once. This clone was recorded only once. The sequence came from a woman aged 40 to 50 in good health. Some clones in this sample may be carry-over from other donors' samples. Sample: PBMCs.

CDR3 amino acids: CASSQDGQINQPQHF. For the CDR3, the DNA is TGCGCCAGCAGCCAAGATGGGCAGATAAATCAGCCCCAGCATTTT. The V gene is TRBV4-1, the J gene TRBJ1-5; no clear D gene. Germline lookup yields CDR1 MGHRA and CDR2 YSYEKL. Trimming stripped 0 bases from V and 4 bases from J, with 10 bases between. The CDR3 has 15 amino acids.